Listed below are T cell receptor beta chains from one sample, sequenced in a study of shared clonotypes between healthy human individuals. Assay used: immunoSEQ multiplex PCR; TCRdb lists only in-frame clones, some missing. The sample carries around 940,000 clones, 76% recorded once. Sequenced input: memory CD4+ T cells sorted from blood. The receptors derive from a young man in good health. Each CDR3 is given with its conserved first and last residue. D genes are given only for firm matches. Size tells how often a clone was seen (once, few, many) or the class of an expanded clone, and some rows leave it out.

V gene: TRBV5-1; D gene: NA; clone size: once; J gene: TRBJ2-3; CDR3 DNA: TGCGCCAGCAGCTTGGTTCGCGCCTCTAGCACAGATACGCAGTATTTT; CDR3 protein: CASSLVRASSTDTQYF
V gene: TRBV7-2; D gene: NA; clone size: NA; J gene: TRBJ2-7; CDR3 DNA: TGTGCCAGCAGCTTAGCTAGGGGGGGAGGCGAGCAGTACTTC; CDR3 protein: CASSLARGGGEQYF
V gene: TRBV20-1; D gene: NA; clone size: NA; J gene: TRBJ1-4; CDR3 DNA: TGCAGTGCTAGAGGTGGGGGGAAACTGTTTTTT; CDR3 protein: CSARGGGKLFF
V gene: TRBV6-5; D gene: TRBD2; clone size: NA; J gene: TRBJ2-1; CDR3 DNA: TGTGCCAGCAGACCGACTAGCGTGGAGTTCTTC; CDR3 protein: CASRPTSVEFF
V gene: TRBV20-1; D gene: NA; clone size: NA; J gene: TRBJ2-5; CDR3 DNA: TGCAGTGCCAACGGGGAGGAGACCCAGTACTTC; CDR3 protein: CSANGEETQYF
V gene: TRBV28; D gene: NA; clone size: many; J gene: TRBJ2-7; CDR3 DNA: TGTGCCAGCAGTTTATGGACGAAGGAGTACGAGCAGTACTTC; CDR3 protein: CASSLWTKEYEQYF
V gene: TRBV29-1; D gene: NA; clone size: NA; J gene: TRBJ2-7; CDR3 DNA: TGCAGCGTTGAACCCTACGAGCAGTACTTC; CDR3 protein: CSVEPYEQYF
V gene: TRBV5-4; D gene: NA; clone size: NA; J gene: TRBJ1-1; CDR3 DNA: TGTGCCAGCAGGTCAGGGAATATGAACACTGAAGCTTTCTTT; CDR3 protein: CASRSGNMNTEAFF
V gene: TRBV10-3; D gene: TRBD1; clone size: NA; J gene: TRBJ1-6; CDR3 DNA: TGTGCCATCAGTGAGTCTGTCTGGGACAGGGATGGTGATTCACCCCTCCACTTT; CDR3 protein: CAISESVWDRDGDSPLHF
V gene: TRBV6-6; D gene: NA; clone size: NA; J gene: TRBJ2-7; CDR3 DNA: TGTGCCAGCAGCAACCTACACGACTCCTACGAGCAGTACTTC; CDR3 protein: CASSNLHDSYEQYF
V gene: TRBV5-1; D gene: TRBD1; clone size: few; J gene: TRBJ1-6; CDR3 DNA: TGCGCCAGCAGCGTGGACAGGGCGGGCTCACCCCTCCACTTT; CDR3 protein: CASSVDRAGSPLHF
V gene: TRBV28; D gene: TRBD2; clone size: many; J gene: TRBJ2-7; CDR3 DNA: TGTGCCAGCAGTTTCTCACTAGCGCGCTCCTACGAGCAGTACTTC; CDR3 protein: CASSFSLARSYEQYF
V gene: TRBV4-1; D gene: NA; clone size: NA; J gene: TRBJ2-2; CDR3 DNA: TGCGCCAGCAGCCGGTTGGTCTCGGGACAGAACACCGGGGAGCTGTTTTTT; CDR3 protein: CASSRLVSGQNTGELFF
V gene: TRBV6-6; D gene: TRBD1; clone size: NA; J gene: TRBJ2-3; CDR3 DNA: TGTGCCAGCTCGCCACAGGGGCTTACTAGCACAGATACGCAGTATTTT; CDR3 protein: CASSPQGLTSTDTQYF
V gene: TRBV2; D gene: TRBD2; clone size: NA; J gene: TRBJ2-7; CDR3 DNA: TGTGCCAGCAGTGGAGGGACTAGCGGCTCCTACGAGCAGTACTTC; CDR3 protein: CASSGGTSGSYEQYF
V gene: TRBV7-9; D gene: NA; clone size: NA; J gene: TRBJ2-7; CDR3 DNA: TGTGCCAGCATCCAGGGGGGAGCGGCTAGGCTCGAGCAGTACTTC; CDR3 protein: CASIQGGAARLEQYF
V gene: TRBV9; D gene: NA; clone size: NA; J gene: TRBJ2-5; CDR3 DNA: TGTGCCAGCAGCGTAGCTCCACGGGGCGGCCAAGAGACCCAGTACTTC; CDR3 protein: CASSVAPRGGQETQYF
V gene: TRBV5-1; D gene: NA; clone size: NA; J gene: TRBJ1-1; CDR3 DNA: TGCGCCAGCAGCTTTGCGGCGAACACTGAAGCTTTCTTT; CDR3 protein: CASSFAANTEAFF
V gene: TRBV10-3; D gene: TRBD1; clone size: NA; J gene: TRBJ1-1; CDR3 DNA: TGTGCCATCAGCCAGGGGGAAGACACTGAAGCTTTCTTT; CDR3 protein: CAISQGEDTEAFF
V gene: TRBV6-1; D gene: TRBD1; clone size: NA; J gene: TRBJ1-6; CDR3 DNA: TGTGCCAGCGGCGACAGGGGTTTGTCACCCCTCCACTTT; CDR3 protein: CASGDRGLSPLHF
V gene: TRBV5-1; D gene: NA; clone size: NA; J gene: TRBJ2-7; CDR3 DNA: TGCGCCAGCAGCTCCGCCCCGGGGGGCAGGAACGAGCAGTACTTC; CDR3 protein: CASSSAPGGRNEQYF
V gene: TRBV7-2; D gene: TRBD1; clone size: NA; J gene: TRBJ2-1; CDR3 DNA: TGTGCCAGCAGCCTCTATGGACAGGGGGCGATATCGAATGAGCAGTTCTTC; CDR3 protein: CASSLYGQGAISNEQFF
V gene: TRBV11-2; D gene: TRBD1; clone size: once; J gene: TRBJ2-5; CDR3 DNA: TGTGCCAGCAGCCGGGGACAGCGCGGGGAGACCCAGTACTTC; CDR3 protein: CASSRGQRGETQYF
V gene: TRBV2; D gene: NA; clone size: once; J gene: TRBJ1-2; CDR3 DNA: TGTGCCAGCAGTGTCCAGAAGGGTAACTATGGCTACACCTTC; CDR3 protein: CASSVQKGNYGYTF
V gene: TRBV29-1; D gene: NA; clone size: NA; J gene: TRBJ1-4; CDR3 DNA: TGCAGCGTTGGTAGCAGCACCCTAGGAAAACTGTTTTTT; CDR3 protein: CSVGSSTLGKLFF
V gene: TRBV18; D gene: NA; clone size: NA; J gene: TRBJ1-1; CDR3 DNA: TGTGCCAGCTCCCCGATAGGGGGGAACACTGAAGCTTTCTTT; CDR3 protein: CASSPIGGNTEAFF
V gene: TRBV7-9; D gene: NA; clone size: many; J gene: TRBJ2-7; CDR3 DNA: TGTGCCAGCAGCTTAGGCGGGACAGCGTTACCCTACGAGCAGTACTTC; CDR3 protein: CASSLGGTALPYEQYF
V gene: TRBV6-5; D gene: NA; clone size: NA; J gene: TRBJ1-6; CDR3 DNA: TGTGCCAGCAGTTACAGTGGTGGATCGGTACCCCTCCACTTT; CDR3 protein: CASSYSGGSVPLHF
V gene: TRBV27; D gene: NA; clone size: few; J gene: TRBJ1-6; CDR3 DNA: TGTGCCAGCAGGACTAAGGGACATAACTCCCCTTCACCCCTCCACTTT; CDR3 protein: CASRTKGHNSPSPLHF